This T cell receptor (beta chain) emerged from a study of blood T cell repertoires in COVID-19. V shed 11 bases, J shed 5 bases, and the junction held 9 bases outside the gene matches. The CDR3 totals 12 residues. From germline, CDR1 is MNHEY and CDR2 SMNVEV (reference sequence). Only in-frame clones appear in the TCRdb table, and some are missing; sequencing was by immunoSEQ multiplex PCR. In the table there are approximately 120,000 clones, approximately 89% of which are singletons. The sequence was collected from a human donor in a cohort sampled during active COVID-19. The V gene is TRBV27, the J gene TRBJ2-7; 7 nucleotides align to TRBD1. The specimen was peripheral blood. The CDR3, as DNA: TGTGCCCCATACCGGGACAGTGACGAGCAGTACTTC. Residues: CAPYRDSDEQYF.